These 29 T cell receptor beta chains were all obtained from the same sample, sequenced in a study of human T cells and chemical hapten exposure. MiXCR, applied by TCRdb to the 5' RACE reads, yields one record per CDR3 protein. Of more than 140,000 distinct CDR3 sequences detected, 4.1% appear once; the ten largest clones hold roughly 1.4%. The total RNA was obtained from whole blood that was not fractionated. The source is a female donor in good health.

This clonotype was seen ten or more times. The chain combines TRBV29-1 with TRBJ1-2; 10 positions match TRBD1. The CDR3 runs to 15 residues. Trimming cost V 4 bases and J 4 bases; bases outside gene matches: 9. CDR1 is SQVTM and CDR2 is ANQGSEA in the germline V gene. The CDR3 sequence: CSVVPRQGASYGYTF. The CDR3 DNA sequence: TGCAGCGTTGTACCCCGACAGGGGGCAAGCTATGGCTACACCTTC.

At least ten counts were recorded for this clonotype. CDR3 in amino acids: CASSLVARGKGTEAFF. In DNA, the CDR3 is TGTGCCAGCAGCTTAGTCGCCAGGGGGAAAGGCACTGAAGCTTTCTTT. The chain carries TRBV7-9 and TRBJ1-1, with 7 positions matching TRBD1. The CDR3 runs 16 residues. The junction had 9 bases not matched to a gene; V was cut back by 1 base and J by 4 bases. Germline loops: CDR1 SEHNR, CDR2 FQNEAQ (reference sequence).

This clonotype was recorded many times. The V and J genes are TRBV21-1 and TRBJ2-5. TRBV21-1 is a listed pseudogene. The CDR3 loop spans 11 amino acids. The CDR3 loop is CASPISGTQYF. CDR3 bases: TGTGCCAGCCCAATATCGGGGACCCAGTACTTC.

Only a few counts were recorded for this clonotype. A single base separates this from a much larger clone, so it may be a read error. This chain joins TRBV9 and TRBJ2-7, with D perhaps TRBD1 (6 bases). The germline V gene encodes CDR1 SGDLS and CDR2 YYNGEE. The CDR3 has 18 amino acids. The CDR3 region is CASSLLPTVRGSSDEQYF. The CDR3 nucleotides are TGTGCCAGCAGCCTCCTCCCAACGGTTAGGGGGAGCTCCGACGAGCAGTACTTC.

This clonotype was counted many times. The chain recombines TRBV28 with TRBJ2-7; D gene ambiguous. The V gene lost 4 bases and the J gene lost 3 bases, with 13 bases spanning the gap. In germline, CDR1 is MDHEN, CDR2 SYDVKM. This CDR3 is 14 amino acids long. This chain's CDR3 is CASSSQGVHYEQYF. CDR3 coding DNA: TGTGCCAGCAGTTCTCAAGGTGTCCACTACGAGCAGTACTTC.

Many counts were recorded for this clonotype. The germline gene is not matched at one end of the junction; a read error may be the cause. The genes are TRBV20-1 and TRBJ2-3, with 10 bases identical to TRBD2. The CDR3 extends over 17 amino acids. CDR1 and CDR2 from the germline V gene are DFQATT and SNEGSKA (reference sequence). In nucleotides, the CDR3 is TGCATTGCTGTTCCGGGACTAGCGAGAACTAGCACAGATACGCAGTATTTT. It is translated as CIAVPGLARTSTDTQYF.

This clonotype was picked up many times. The rearrangement joins TRBV7-2 to TRBJ2-3; D not resolved. The CDR3 is made up of 14 amino acids. The V gene lost 5 bases and the J gene lost 6 bases, with 15 bases spanning the gap. Germline CDR1 SGHTA, CDR2 FQGNSA. As DNA, the CDR3 is TGTGCCAGCAGCAGAAGGAGCGTCGTGGATACGCAGTATTTT. It is translated as CASSRRSVVDTQYF.

The gene calls are TRBV9 and TRBJ2-1; weak D call: TRBD2 (6 bases). This CDR3 comprises 17 residues. Germline CDR1 SGDLS, CDR2 YYNGEE. Trimming cost V 0 bases and J 3 bases, with 16 bases left between them. As DNA, the CDR3 is TGTGCCAGCAGCGTAGCTTTGGCGGGGACCTACTACAATGAGCAGTTCTTC. Translated: CASSVALAGTYYNEQFF.

This clonotype has a handful of counts. A read error may produce the germline difference seen at one junction end. This chain joins TRBV4-2 and TRBJ2-1; perhaps TRBD2 as D (5 bases). The CDR3 is 15 amino acids. Germline loops: CDR1 LGHNA, CDR2 YNFKEQ. In DNA, the CDR3 is TGTGCCAGCAGCCAAGAGGAGTCAAGGCGGGTCGGCGTCTACTTC. This gives the protein CASSQEESRRVGVYF.

This clonotype was seen a handful of times. V is TRBV6-6 and J is TRBJ1-1, with TRBD1 matching over 7 bases. The CDR3 contains 17 residues. Germline V gene lookup returns CDR1 MNHNY and CDR2 SVGAGI (reference sequence). V lost 5 bases and J lost 0; bases outside the gene matches: 12. The chain's CDR3 is CASSAIPGQTLNTEAFF. Here the CDR3 DNA reads TGTGCCAGCAGTGCGATACCGGGACAGACCTTGAACACTGAAGCTTTCTTT.

This clonotype came up many times. The J gene is TRBJ1-1, the V gene TRBV29-1, with D unresolved. The V gene's germline CDR1 is SQVTM and CDR2 ANQGSEA. This CDR3 comprises 12 residues. V lost 7 bases and J lost 0, with 9 bases in between. The CDR3 DNA reads TGCAGCGCCCGCGCGCTGAACACTGAAGCTTTCTTT. It encodes CSARALNTEAFF. Complete variable domain (other parts from reference TRBV29-1 and TRBJ1-1): SAVISQKPSRDICQRGTSLTIQCQVDSQVTMMFWYRQQPGQSLTLIATANQGSEATYESGFVIDKFPISRPNLTFSTLTVSNMSPEDSSIYLCSARALNTEAFFGQGTRLTVV.

The sample holds many counts of this clonotype. The V gene is TRBV9, the J gene TRBJ2-1, with D possibly TRBD2 on 6 matching bases. The CDR3 is 15 residues long. CDR1 is SGDLS, CDR2 YYNGEE, per germline. V dropped 0 bases and J dropped 2 bases, with 9 bases sitting between them. CDR3 sequence reads: CASSVGSGAYNEQFF. The DNA for the CDR3 is TGTGCCAGCAGCGTAGGTTCGGGGGCCTACAATGAGCAGTTCTTC.

With respect to this clonotype: A much more abundant neighbour one base away suggests this may be a read error. The gene calls are TRBV14 and TRBJ2-3; D ambiguous. CDR1 SGHDN and CDR2 FVKESK come from the germline V gene. This CDR3 spans 14 amino acids. CDR3 DNA sequence: TGTGCCAGCAGACAAGACCGAAACACAGATACGCAGTATTTT. It codes for CASRQDRNTDTQYF.

This clonotype came up many times. Here the CDR3 DNA reads TGTGCCACCACAGAGGCGGCCCCCTGGTTCAATGAGCAGTTCTTC. It yields the protein CATTEAAPWFNEQFF. V usage is TRBV12-3 or TRBV12-4 and J usage is TRBJ2-1; D gene uncertain. The CDR3 sequence is 15 residues long. V dropped 10 bases and J dropped 6 bases, with 22 bases sitting between them.

This clonotype has a count of ten or more. The J gene is TRBJ2-1, the V gene TRBV4-2, with TRBD2 identical over 10 bases. Unmatched junction bases numbered 5, after V lost 0 bases and J lost 0 bases. In germline, CDR1 is LGHNA, CDR2 YNFKEQ. CDR3 length: 18 residues. CDR3 protein: CASSQDLSGGHSYNEQFF. As DNA, the CDR3 is TGTGCCAGCAGCCAAGATCTTAGCGGGGGGCACTCCTACAATGAGCAGTTCTTC.

This clonotype was recorded at least ten times. CDR3: CASSWGQRSYEQYF. The CDR3 region has the DNA TGTGCCAGCAGCTGGGGACAGCGTTCCTACGAGCAGTACTTC. The chain has TRBV7-6 and TRBJ2-7; 7 bases are a match to TRBD1. The CDR3 extends over 14 amino acids. Germline-derived CDR1 and CDR2 are SGHVS and FNYEAQ. J was trimmed by 1 base and V by 4 bases; bases with no gene match: 4.

This clonotype was counted between two and nine times. The DNA of the CDR3 is TGCAGTGCTAGAAAACCGGGACTAGGTCAAGAGACCCAGTACTTC. Protein sequence: CSARKPGLGQETQYF. The rearrangement links TRBV20-1 to TRBJ2-5; 8 bases map to TRBD2. This CDR3 is built from 15 residues. Germline assignment: CDR1 DFQATT and CDR2 SNEGSKA (reference sequence). Trimming at V came to 2 bases and at J to 2 bases, leaving 7 bases not matched to a gene.

This clonotype was found many times. This chain connects TRBV3-1 to TRBJ1-2; D may be TRBD1 (6 bases). Germline V gives CDR1 LGHDT, CDR2 YNNKEL (reference sequence). This CDR3 has 16 amino acids. V gave up 2 bases and J gave up 1 base, with 14 bases separating them. The CDR3 loop reads CASSQYGQRNNYGYTF. The CDR3 DNA follows: TGTGCCAGCAGCCAATATGGACAGCGTAATAACTATGGCTACACCTTC.

This clonotype came up many times. The chain is built from TRBV27 and TRBJ2-6, with D perhaps given as TRBD1 or TRBD2 (5 bases each). The CDR3 spans 13 residues. Per germline, CDR1 MNHEY and CDR2 SMNVEV (reference sequence). Trimming took off 6 bases at V and 2 bases at J, with 5 bases between the two ends. DNA for the CDR3: TGTGCCAGCAGGGGACCTGGGGCCAACGTCCTGACTTTC. Its protein product is CASRGPGANVLTF.

This clonotype showed up many times. The chain recombines TRBV7-2 with TRBJ1-1, with D unclear. Trimming took 1 base from V and 1 from J, leaving 4 bases between them. CDR1 and CDR2 from the germline V gene are SGHTA and FQGNSA. The CDR3 covers 13 residues. DNA of the CDR3: TGTGCCAGCAGCTTAGACAGGAACACTGAAGCTTTCTTT. This translates into CASSLDRNTEAFF.

This clonotype was detected a few times. This chain uses TRBV10-3 with TRBJ1-1; TRBD1 might be the D (6 bases). CDR3 length equals 17 residues. V was shortened by 0 bases and J by 1 base, with 15 bases between the two germline ends. Germline values: CDR1 ENHRY, CDR2 SYGVKD. Here the CDR3 DNA reads TGTGCCATCAGTGAGTCTGCGGCGGGACAAAGGAACACTGAAGCTTTCTTT. Translating gives CAISESAAGQRNTEAFF.

This clonotype was picked up many times. CDR3 DNA sequence: TGTGCCAGCAGCTCAGAGGGACTAGAGGTTACGCAGTATTTT. Protein sequence: CASSSEGLEVTQYF. The rearrangement joins TRBV7-9 to TRBJ2-3; 8 positions match TRBD2. The germline CDR1 and CDR2 sequences are SEHNR and FQNEAQ (reference sequence). V lost 4 bases and J lost 8; bases outside the gene matches: 8. This CDR3 has 14 amino acids.

In this sample, this clonotype turned up many times. The chain uses TRBV12-3 or TRBV12-4 and TRBJ1-1, with TRBD1 matching 8 bases. The CDR3 length is 12 residues. V gave up 5 bases and J gave up 6 bases; unmatched junction bases: 2. CDR3 sequence: CASSDRGPEAFF. The DNA for the CDR3 is TGTGCCAGCAGTGACAGGGGCCCTGAAGCTTTCTTT.

This clonotype has a count of ten or more. The chain carries TRBV2 and TRBJ1-4; D ambiguous. Trimming cost V 10 bases and J 8 bases, with 20 bases left between them. Germline V gene data show CDR1 as SNHLY and CDR2 as FYNNEI. This CDR3 has 14 residues. CDR3 in amino acids: CATASGSLSEKLFF. CDR3 nucleotides: TGTGCCACCGCTTCGGGGAGCTTGTCGGAAAAACTGTTTTTT.

Ten or more counts support this clonotype. The V call is TRBV12-3 or TRBV12-4, the J call TRBJ2-1; possibly TRBD1 for D (5 bases). The CDR3 sequence is 12 residues long. Trimming shortened V by 4 bases and J by 12 bases, and 13 bases separated the two germline ends. CDR3 bases: TGTGCCAGCAGTTCAGACCCAGGGCGGCAGTTCTTC. Translation gives CASSSDPGRQFF.

This clonotype was found many times. The CDR3 reads CASSEGTTTYNEQFF. Here the CDR3 DNA reads TGTGCCAGCAGTGAAGGGACCACGACCTACAATGAGCAGTTCTTC. The V and J genes are TRBV25-1 and TRBJ2-1, with D perhaps TRBD1 or TRBD2 (5 bases each). The CDR3 is 15 amino acids. Trimming cost V 2 bases and J 2 bases, with 10 bases left between them. In germline, CDR1 is MGHDK, CDR2 SYGVNS.

The sample holds many counts of this clonotype. The gene calls are TRBV28 and TRBJ1-4; 7 positions agree with TRBD1. The CDR3 extends over 17 amino acids. Germline CDR1 MDHEN, CDR2 SYDVKM. V trimming: 6 bases; J trimming: 5 bases; junction bases outside the gene matches: 15. The CDR3 is CASSPTPAGQRNEKLFF. In DNA form, the CDR3 reads TGTGCCAGCAGCCCCACGCCCGCGGGACAGCGAAATGAAAAACTGTTTTTT.

This clonotype was counted many times. The gene calls are TRBV7-9 and TRBJ1-5; D uncertain. The CDR3 runs to 13 residues. Germline loops: CDR1 SEHNR, CDR2 FQNEAQ (reference sequence). The V gene lost 5 bases and the J gene lost 4 bases, with 9 bases spanning the gap. CDR3 region: CASSESGNQPQHF. CDR3 nucleotides: TGTGCCAGCAGCGAATCGGGGAATCAGCCCCAGCATTTT.

The sample holds many counts of this clonotype. The chain has TRBV27 and TRBJ1-6, with unresolved D. In germline, CDR1 is MNHEY, CDR2 SMNVEV (reference sequence). Trimming removed 8 bases at V and 6 bases at J, with 8 bases between. This CDR3 has 12 amino acids. CDR3 sequence (DNA): TGTGCCAGCGGGCAGAGTAATTCACCCCTCCACTTT. Translation: CASGQSNSPLHF.